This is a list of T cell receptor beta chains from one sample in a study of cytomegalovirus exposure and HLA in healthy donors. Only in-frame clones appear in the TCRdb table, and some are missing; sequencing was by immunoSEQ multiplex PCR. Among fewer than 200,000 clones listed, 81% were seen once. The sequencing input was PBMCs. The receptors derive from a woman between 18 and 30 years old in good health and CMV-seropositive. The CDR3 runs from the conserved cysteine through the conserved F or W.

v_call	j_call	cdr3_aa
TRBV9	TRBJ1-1	CASSPLTGSGAFF
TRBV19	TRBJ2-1	CASSQGYNEQFF
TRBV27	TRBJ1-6	CASSLTGGDSPLHF
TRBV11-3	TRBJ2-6	CASSPTSTGANVLTF
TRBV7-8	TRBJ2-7	CASSPPGYEQYF
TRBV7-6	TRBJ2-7	CASSLVAGGGEQYF
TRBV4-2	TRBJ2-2	CASSRRQGSLTGELFF
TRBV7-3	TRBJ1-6	CASSSRGGYNSPLHF
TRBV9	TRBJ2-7	CASSVAGRGGTSGSYEQYF
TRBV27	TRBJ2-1	CASSLRTGGAEQFF
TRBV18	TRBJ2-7	CASSPPGDYEQYF
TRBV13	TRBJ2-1	CASSKNAGTSYNEQFF
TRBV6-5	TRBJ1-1	CASSYSRGGPNTEAFF
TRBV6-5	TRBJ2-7	CASSRTGGLTYEQYF
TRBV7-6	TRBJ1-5	CASSPGILLNQPQHF
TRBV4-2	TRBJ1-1	CASSQVKKGGLEAFF
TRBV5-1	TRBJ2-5	CASSFRPLQETQYF
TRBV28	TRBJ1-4	CASGVRGVGEKLFF
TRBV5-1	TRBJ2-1	CASSLRTVGLGNNEQFF
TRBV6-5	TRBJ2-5	CASRRQVQETQYF
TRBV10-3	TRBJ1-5	CAISADRGRDQPQHF
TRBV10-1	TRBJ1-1	CASGQGAFTEAFF
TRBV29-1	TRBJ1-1	CSAHRDKNTEAFF
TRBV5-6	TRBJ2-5	CASSWTSAQETQYF
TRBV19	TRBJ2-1	CASSIEANEQFF
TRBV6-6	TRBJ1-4	CASSRTATNEKLFF
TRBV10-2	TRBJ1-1	CASTLGQGATEAFF
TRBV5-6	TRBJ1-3	CASSLVGGQSFSGNTIYF
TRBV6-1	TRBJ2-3	CASRVAGSTDTQYF
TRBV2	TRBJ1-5	CASIESSNQPQHF
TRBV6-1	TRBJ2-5	CASTRGWETQYF
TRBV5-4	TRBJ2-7	CASSFGRGYEQYF
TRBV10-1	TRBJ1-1	CAGGLGQQENTEAFF
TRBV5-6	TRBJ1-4	CASSLRSGGNEKLFF
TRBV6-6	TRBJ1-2	CASIRGQGDGYTF
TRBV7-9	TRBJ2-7	CASSQRSQGPYEQYF
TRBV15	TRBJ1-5	CATSSIKGQVPNQPQHF
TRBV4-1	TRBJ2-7	CASSQVRDPSYEQYF